A single sample gave rise to the 30 T cell receptor beta chains below, sequenced in a study of blood T cells in healthy people across ages. The second PCR ran roughly 7 to 12 cycles with a sample-barcoded 5' primer and J-beta primers. TCRdb recomputed calls from the 5' RACE reads with MiXCR, one row per CDR3 protein. Altogether over a million distinct CDR3 sequences are present, 42% being singletons, with the ten largest covering approximately 7.9%. The sample comprised blood. The receptors originated from a woman younger than 35 in good health.

This clonotype has at least ten counts. V is TRBV7-9 and J is TRBJ1-5; 8 bases line up with TRBD1. The CDR3 loop spans 15 amino acids. In germline, CDR1 is SEHNR, CDR2 FQNEAQ (reference sequence). V lost 5 bases, J lost 5 bases, and 8 bases stayed unmatched. The CDR3 is CASSPIDRGDQPQHF. CDR3 bases: TGTGCCAGCAGCCCGATAGACAGGGGCGATCAGCCCCAGCATTTT.

The chain joins TRBV7-2 to TRBJ1-3; D perhaps matches TRBD1 (6 bases). Germline V CDR1 and CDR2: SGHTA, FQGNSA. The V end lost 3 bases, the J end lost 0 bases, and 12 bases lay between the germline ends. This CDR3 has 16 residues. The CDR3 loop reads CASSLGTPSSGNTIYF. CDR3 nucleotides: TGTGCCAGCAGCTTGGGGACACCTAGCTCTGGAAACACCATATATTTT.

This chain joins TRBV28 and TRBJ2-7, with 7 bases that match TRBD1. This CDR3 contains 12 residues. The V and J ends lost 11 bases and 2 bases, in that order; junction bases with no gene match: 6. CDR1 and CDR2 (germline): MDHEN, SYDVKM. CDR3 loop: CAAQGRTYEQYF. The CDR3 DNA is TGTGCCGCACAGGGGCGAACCTACGAGCAGTACTTC.

This chain connects TRBV6-2 or TRBV6-3 to TRBJ2-1; TRBD2 might be the D (6 bases). Germline-derived CDR1 and CDR2 are MNHEY and SVGEGT. The CDR3 is made up of 16 amino acids. Between the trimmed V and J ends, which lost 8 bases and 6 bases, there was a span of 23 bases. Here the CDR3 reads CASSSRWASVGNEQFF. CDR3 sequence (DNA): TGTGCCAGCTCCTCCCGGTGGGCTAGCGTTGGCAATGAGCAGTTCTTC.

The genes are TRBV5-1 and TRBJ2-3; D is perhaps TRBD1 or TRBD2 (6 bases each). V gave up 3 bases and J gave up 4 bases, with 12 bases separating them. The CDR3 sequence is 14 residues long. From germline, CDR1 is SGHRS and CDR2 YFSETQ. The CDR3 bases are TGCGCCAGCAGCTCAGAGGGGGGTTCAGATACGCAGTATTTT. Translation: CASSSEGGSDTQYF.

This clonotype came up once. CDR3 loop: CSAGGGTSSYEQYF. CDR3 nucleotides: TGCAGTGCTGGAGGCGGGACCTCGTCCTACGAGCAGTACTTC. The chain recombines TRBV20-1 with TRBJ2-7; TRBD2 is a possible D gene (6 bases). This CDR3 contains 14 residues. Germline lookup yields CDR1 DFQATT and CDR2 SNEGSKA (reference sequence). Trimming removed 5 bases at V and 1 base at J, with 15 bases between.

The rearrangement links TRBV20-1 to TRBJ2-3, with TRBD1 matching 11 bases. V gave up 5 bases and J gave up 2 bases; unmatched junction bases: 9. The CDR3 runs 16 residues. Germline V lookup: CDR1 DFQATT, CDR2 SNEGSKA (reference sequence). CDR3 loop: CSAAGTGGALTDTQYF. CDR3 DNA sequence: TGCAGTGCTGCCGGGACAGGGGGAGCCCTCACAGATACGCAGTATTTT.

V and J are TRBV4-2 and TRBJ2-6; D uncertain. The CDR3 loop spans 17 amino acids. The V and J ends lost 4 bases and 0 bases respectively, with 13 bases between them. The germline V gene encodes CDR1 LGHNA and CDR2 YNFKEQ. For the CDR3, the DNA is TGTGCCAGCAGCCCCTATGCCCCTAGCTCTGGGGCCAACGTCCTGACTTTC. This translates into CASSPYAPSSGANVLTF.

This clonotype occurred a few times. The chain carries TRBV3-1 and TRBJ2-7; 11 nucleotides agree with TRBD2. Trimming cost V 4 bases and J 4 bases; bases outside gene matches: 3. The CDR3 is made up of 14 amino acids. Germline V gene sequence: CDR1 LGHDT, CDR2 YNNKEL (reference sequence). The CDR3 sequence is CASSPIAGGYEQYF. The CDR3 nucleotides read TGTGCCAGCAGCCCTATAGCGGGAGGGTACGAGCAGTACTTC.

The chain combines TRBV7-9 with TRBJ2-1, with D possibly TRBD1 on 6 matching bases. V was trimmed by 5 bases and J by 5 bases, leaving 16 bases between them. This CDR3 comprises 15 residues. Germline-derived CDR1 and CDR2 are SEHNR and FQNEAQ (reference sequence). CDR3: CASSAGVVFNNEQFF. CDR3 sequence (DNA): TGTGCCAGCAGCGCAGGGGTAGTATTCAACAATGAGCAGTTCTTC.

Only a few counts were recorded for this clonotype. The V call is TRBV24-1, the J call TRBJ2-3; 12 positions match TRBD1. Germline CDR1 reads KGHDR; CDR2 reads SFDVKD. This CDR3 contains 16 residues. After removal of 5 bases from V and 4 bases from J, the junction contained 6 bases not matched to a gene. CDR3 residues: CATSARDRGRADTQYF. CDR3 sequence (DNA): TGTGCCACCAGTGCGCGGGACAGGGGGCGCGCAGATACGCAGTATTTT.

The rearrangement joins TRBV27 to TRBJ1-5; D is perhaps TRBD1 (6 bases). The CDR3 is made up of 15 amino acids. V was shortened by 5 bases and J by 3 bases, with 14 bases between the two germline ends. CDR1 and CDR2 from the germline V gene are MNHEY and SMNVEV (reference sequence). The CDR3 DNA follows: TGTGCCAGCAGTCAGGGGCAGGGTGTCAATCAGCCCCAGCATTTT. This encodes CASSQGQGVNQPQHF.

The chain is built from TRBV11-3 and TRBJ2-1; 8 bases fit TRBD1. V lost 4 bases and J lost 5; bases outside the gene matches: 7. This CDR3 is built from 15 residues. CDR1 is SGHNT and CDR2 is YENEEA in the germline V gene. DNA of the CDR3: TGTGCCAGCAGCTGGGACAGGAATTCGGACAATGAGCAGTTCTTC. Amino acids: CASSWDRNSDNEQFF.

This clonotype was recorded at least ten times. The chain carries TRBV2 and TRBJ2-7, with a weak D call TRBD1 (5 bases). Trimming left V 6 bases short and J 0 bases short, with 9 bases between. Per the germline V gene, CDR1 is SNHLY and CDR2 is FYNNEI. This CDR3 has 13 amino acids. CDR3 nucleotide sequence: TGTGCCAGCAGCGGACAAGACTCCTACGAGCAGTACTTC. It encodes CASSGQDSYEQYF. Based on the CDR3 plus reference TRBV2 and TRBJ2-7, the full variable domain is EPEVTQTPSHQVTQMGQEVILRCVPISNHLYFYWYRQILGQKVEFLVSFYNNEISEKSEIFDDQFSVERPDGSNFTLKIRSTKLEDSAMYFCASSGQDSYEQYFGPGTRLTVT.

V gene TRBV7-8 combines with J gene TRBJ1-2, with D unclear. Germline V CDR1 and CDR2: SGHVS, FQNEAQ. The CDR3 is 14 amino acids. V lost 1 base, J lost 8 bases, and 14 bases lay in between. The CDR3, as DNA: TGTGCCAGCAGCTTAGAGGATCGGTGGTGGGGCTACACCTTC. Protein sequence: CASSLEDRWWGYTF.

Only a few counts were recorded for this clonotype. The chain joins TRBV6-6 to TRBJ2-1; D gene unclear. V was clipped by 2 bases and J by 6 bases, with 8 bases between them. The CDR3 extends over 13 amino acids. CDR1 is MNHNY and CDR2 is SVGAGI in the germline V gene (reference sequence). CDR3 nucleotide sequence: TGTGCCAGCAGTTACCCCCAGGTCAATGAGCAGTTCTTC. Translation: CASSYPQVNEQFF.

The chain links TRBV29-1 to TRBJ1-2; D remains ambiguous. Between the trimmed V and J ends, which lost 0 bases and 3 bases, there was a span of 11 bases. The CDR3 has 14 amino acids. From germline, CDR1 is SQVTM and CDR2 ANQGSEA. The CDR3 sequence: CSVEDGSPYYGYTF. The DNA for the CDR3 is TGCAGCGTTGAAGATGGTAGCCCCTACTATGGCTACACCTTC.

The chain couples TRBV5-1 to TRBJ1-4; possibly TRBD1 for D (6 bases). This CDR3 contains 17 residues. Trimming removed 0 bases at V and 0 bases at J, with 12 bases between. CDR1 and CDR2 (germline): SGHRS, YFSETQ. CDR3 sequence (DNA): TGCGCCAGCAGCTTGGTAGGGGGGGGCTCAACTAATGAAAAACTGTTTTTT. Encoded protein: CASSLVGGGSTNEKLFF.

This clonotype was observed a handful of times. V usage is TRBV5-1 and J usage is TRBJ2-7; TRBD2 is a possible D gene (6 bases). This CDR3 spans 15 amino acids. The ends were cut back, 3 bases at V and 0 bases at J, with 13 bases in the middle. CDR1 is SGHRS, CDR2 YFSETQ, per germline. The CDR3 coding sequence is TGCGCCAGCAGCTCGGCAGGGACTCTCTCCTACGAGCAGTACTTC. It specifies CASSSAGTLSYEQYF.

This clonotype turned up a few times. V gene TRBV12-3 or TRBV12-4 combines with J gene TRBJ2-3; no firm D call. The CDR3 sequence is 14 residues long. V dropped 5 bases and J dropped 1 base, with 10 bases sitting between them. The CDR3, as DNA: TGTGCCAGCAGTCTCCCGGTGCGCACAGATACGCAGTATTTT. It specifies CASSLPVRTDTQYF.

This clonotype has just a few counts. The gene calls are TRBV20-1 and TRBJ2-3; TRBD2 aligns across 9 bases. Germline V gives CDR1 DFQATT, CDR2 SNEGSKA (reference sequence). V trimming: 0 bases; J trimming: 1 base; junction bases outside the gene matches: 8. The CDR3 loop spans 17 amino acids. The CDR3 is CSARDIQRGDGTDTQYF. As DNA, the CDR3 is TGCAGTGCTAGAGATATACAGCGGGGGGATGGCACAGATACGCAGTATTTT.

The CDR3 loop is CASSKDAGDYGYTF. In DNA, the CDR3 is TGTGCCAGCAGTAAGGATGCAGGAGACTATGGCTACACCTTC. The rearrangement links TRBV5-5 to TRBJ1-2; D is unclear. CDR3 length: 14 amino acids. Trimming pared 5 bases from V and 3 bases from J, leaving 14 bases between. Germline CDR1 and CDR2: SGHKS and YYEKEE (reference sequence). Full variable domain (remainder filled in from reference TRBV5-5 and TRBJ1-2): DAGVTQSPTHLIKTRGQQVTLRCSPISGHKSVSWYQQVLGQGPQFIFQYYEKEERGRGNFPDRFSARQFPNYSSELNVNALLLGDSALYLCASSKDAGDYGYTFGSGTRLTVV.

V and J are TRBV20-1 and TRBJ2-5; maybe TRBD1 (5 bases). CDR1 is DFQATT, CDR2 SNEGSKA, per germline (reference sequence). The ends were cut back, 0 bases at V and 2 bases at J, with 16 bases in the middle. This CDR3 has 16 amino acids. The CDR3 sequence is CSARDGATRLQETQYF. The CDR3 DNA is TGCAGTGCTAGAGATGGGGCCACGCGGTTACAAGAGACCCAGTACTTC.

This clonotype has ten or more counts. The chain links TRBV10-3 to TRBJ2-5, with TRBD2 identical over 7 bases. There are 11 residues in the CDR3. V was clipped by 3 bases and J by 11 bases; unmatched bases: 3. Germline V gene lookup returns CDR1 ENHRY and CDR2 SYGVKD. In nucleotides, the CDR3 is TGTGCCATCAGTGACAACGGGGGGCAGTACTTC. Encoded protein: CAISDNGGQYF.

The rearrangement uses TRBV9 and TRBJ2-2, with 7 nucleotides matching TRBD2. The CDR3 length is 14 residues. After removal of 4 bases from V and 6 bases from J, the junction contained 6 bases not matched to a gene. From germline, CDR1 is SGDLS and CDR2 YYNGEE. The CDR3 loop reads CASSITSEAGELFF. The DNA for the CDR3 is TGTGCCAGCAGCATCACTAGCGAGGCCGGGGAGCTGTTTTTT.

This chain connects TRBV20-1 to TRBJ1-1; 7 bases map to TRBD1. The CDR3 runs 13 residues. The germline V gene has CDR1 DFQATT and CDR2 SNEGSKA (reference sequence). Trimming took 3 bases from V and 4 from J; bases not matched to a gene: 5. CDR3 nucleotide sequence: TGCAGTGCTAGCGGGCCAGGGGGCACTGAAGCTTTCTTT. Its protein product is CSASGPGGTEAFF.

The V gene is TRBV7-2, the J gene TRBJ2-3, with 12 bases aligning to TRBD2. The CDR3 is 15 residues long. Trimming cost V 5 bases and J 6 bases; bases outside gene matches: 6. The germline CDR1 and CDR2 sequences are SGHTA and FQGNSA. CDR3: CASSLTSGRVDTQYF. In DNA form, the CDR3 reads TGTGCCAGCAGCCTGACTAGCGGGAGAGTGGATACGCAGTATTTT.

The genes are TRBV12-3 or TRBV12-4 and TRBJ2-3, with 13 positions matching TRBD2. The CDR3 is 16 amino acids. V shed 6 bases, J shed 1 base, and the junction held 4 bases outside the gene matches. CDR3 loop: CASRTSGGNRTDTQYF. The CDR3 DNA is TGTGCCAGCAGGACTAGCGGGGGGAACCGCACAGATACGCAGTATTTT.

This clonotype came up a few times. V gene TRBV20-1 combines with J gene TRBJ2-7, with 7 positions matching TRBD2. The CDR3 loop spans 15 amino acids. V lost 3 bases and J lost 7; bases outside the gene matches: 15. Germline CDR1 DFQATT, CDR2 SNEGSKA (reference sequence). The CDR3 loop is CSASSPRENLHEQYF. In nucleotides, the CDR3 is TGCAGTGCTAGTTCCCCGCGGGAGAATCTCCATGAGCAGTACTTC.

The chain couples TRBV21-1 to TRBJ2-4; the table's D call, TRBD2, has no DNA check behind it. TRBV21-1 is a pseudogene segment. The CDR3 has 17 residues. The CDR3 loop is CASRGPRQMIAKNIQYF. The DNA of the CDR3 is TGTGCCAGCAGGGGGCCTCGGCAGATGATAGCCAAAAACATTCAGTACTTC.